One and the same sample provided the 7 T cell receptor beta chains below, sequenced in a study of blood T cell repertoires in COVID-19. Method: immunoSEQ multiplex PCR; TCRdb's copy keeps in-frame clones and lacks some. The table includes around 250,000 clones, roughly 90% detected once. The sample was PBMCs or T cells enriched from blood (not recorded which). The receptor set was obtained from a woman between 25 and 40 years old who had recovered from COVID-19.

This chain connects TRBV4-2 to TRBJ2-5, with D uncertain. Deletions cut 0 bases from V and 0 bases from J, with 11 bases between. Germline CDR1 reads LGHNA; CDR2 reads YNFKEQ. The CDR3 has 16 residues. CDR3 in DNA: TGTGCCAGCAGCCAAGAGCTTAGTAGAAACCAAGAGACCCAGTACTTC. Protein: CASSQELSRNQETQYF.

This chain links TRBV12-2 with TRBJ2-1; TRBD1 was called by the table and not checked on the DNA. TRBV12-2 is a known pseudogene. This CDR3 is 19 amino acids long. The CDR3 is CASRLAHRSGDRKDNEQFF. The CDR3 bases are TGTGCAAGTCGCTTGGCCCATCGGTCGGGGGACAGGAAGGACAATGAGCAGTTCTTC.

The CDR3 DNA sequence: TGCGCCAGCAGCCAATATCTAGGTTCTAGCACAGATACGCAGTATTTT. Its protein product is CASSQYLGSSTDTQYF. This sequence joins TRBV4-3 and TRBJ2-3; unclear D gene. The CDR3 is 16 residues long. Germline lookup yields CDR1 LGHNA and CDR2 YSLEER. The V gene lost 2 bases and the J gene lost 0 bases, with 12 bases spanning the gap.

V usage is TRBV9 and J usage is TRBJ1-2; maybe TRBD1 (6 bases). V lost 0 bases, J lost 7 bases, and 10 bases lay in between. The CDR3 consists of 13 residues. Germline CDR1 reads SGDLS; CDR2 reads YYNGEE. CDR3 protein: CASSVEGGSGYTF. CDR3 nucleotides: TGTGCCAGCAGCGTAGAAGGGGGTTCTGGCTACACCTTC.

The J gene is TRBJ1-2, the V gene TRBV5-6; D gene uncertain. CDR3 length equals 14 residues. The germline V and J ends were trimmed by 7 bases and 4 bases, with 17 bases remaining between them. Germline CDR1 is SGHDT and CDR2 is YYEEEE. The DNA for the CDR3 is TGTGCCAGCGGAGGTATAGGGCCGCCCTATGGCTACACCTTC. Translating it yields CASGGIGPPYGYTF.

The CDR3 region has the DNA TGTGCCAGCAGCTCACAGGGGTCGGACTCCTACGAGCAGTACTTC. Translated, it gives CASSSQGSDSYEQYF. The gene calls are TRBV7-2 and TRBJ2-7; 7 nucleotides line up with TRBD1. Per the germline V gene, CDR1 is SGHTA and CDR2 is FQGNSA. The CDR3 runs 15 residues. Trimming cost V 4 bases and J 0 bases; bases outside gene matches: 6.

This chain connects TRBV2 to TRBJ2-1; 8 bases agree with TRBD2. This CDR3 has 16 residues. V gave up 6 bases and J gave up 8 bases; unmatched junction bases: 15. Germline assignment: CDR1 SNHLY and CDR2 FYNNEI. The chain's CDR3 is CASRHNPGGGMDEQFF. The CDR3 nucleotides read TGTGCCAGCAGACACAACCCGGGAGGGGGAATGGATGAGCAGTTCTTC.